These T cell receptor beta chains were read from a single sample in a study of cytomegalovirus exposure and HLA in healthy donors. Produced via immunoSEQ multiplex PCR; TCRdb's table is partial and in-frame only. The sample lists 100,000 to 150,000 clones; about 80% were seen once. Material: PBMCs. These receptor sequences come from a woman aged 40 to 55 in good health and CMV-seronegative. Both conserved end residues are part of each CDR3.

V: TRBV4-1; J: TRBJ1-4; CDR3: CASSQADRGLTNEKLFF
V: TRBV6-5; J: TRBJ2-7; CDR3: CASSYSGTGPEQYF
V: TRBV21-1; J: TRBJ1-1; CDR3: CASSALTAMNTEAFF
V: TRBV18; J: TRBJ1-5; CDR3: CASSPDRNQPQHF
V: TRBV6-4; J: TRBJ1-6; CDR3: CAGGGSQSQNSPLHF
V: TRBV2; J: TRBJ1-3; CDR3: CASSVVRPHSGNTIYF
V: TRBV19; J: TRBJ2-7; CDR3: CASSLGTAYEQYF
V: TRBV18; J: TRBJ1-1; CDR3: CASSPPYGTGEAFF
V: TRBV28; J: TRBJ1-4; CDR3: CASTATNEKLFF
V: TRBV6-5; J: TRBJ2-1; CDR3: CASSYSSGSGNEQFF
V: TRBV28; J: TRBJ2-7; CDR3: CASSFRGAYEQYF
V: TRBV6-6; J: TRBJ2-5; CDR3: CASSAGGGETQYF
V: TRBV19; J: TRBJ2-7; CDR3: CASSIAGGGKLREQYF
V: TRBV27; J: TRBJ1-1; CDR3: CASSLTVNTEAFF
V: TRBV5-1; J: TRBJ2-2; CDR3: CASSFSTSGGLDTGELFF
V: TRBV7-9; J: TRBJ1-6; CDR3: CASSLDREPNSPLHF
V: TRBV4-1; J: TRBJ2-5; CDR3: CASSQASSAGPQETQYF
V: TRBV4-1; J: TRBJ2-2; CDR3: CASSPQNTGELFF
V: TRBV10-3; J: TRBJ2-3; CDR3: CAIADSVSSTDTQYF
V: TRBV18; J: TRBJ2-7; CDR3: CASSPPTANYEQYF
V: TRBV7-9; J: TRBJ2-7; CDR3: CASSSPGNYEQYF
V: TRBV5-4; J: TRBJ1-2; CDR3: CASSFSGGGLSGYTF
V: TRBV19; J: TRBJ1-1; CDR3: CASSFQPGQGNTEAFF